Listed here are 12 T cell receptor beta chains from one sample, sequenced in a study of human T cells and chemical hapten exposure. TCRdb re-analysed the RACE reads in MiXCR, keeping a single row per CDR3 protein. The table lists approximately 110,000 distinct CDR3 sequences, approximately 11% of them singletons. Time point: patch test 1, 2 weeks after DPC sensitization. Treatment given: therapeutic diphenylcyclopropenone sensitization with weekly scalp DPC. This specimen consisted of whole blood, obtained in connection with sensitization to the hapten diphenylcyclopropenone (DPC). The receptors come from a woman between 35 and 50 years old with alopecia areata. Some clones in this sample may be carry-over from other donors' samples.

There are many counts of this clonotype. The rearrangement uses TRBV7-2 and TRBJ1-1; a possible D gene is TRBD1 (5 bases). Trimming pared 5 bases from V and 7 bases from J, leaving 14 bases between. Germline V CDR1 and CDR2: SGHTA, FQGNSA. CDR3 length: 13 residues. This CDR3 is CASSTFEGSEAFF. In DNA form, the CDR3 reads TGTGCCAGCAGCACATTCGAGGGGAGTGAAGCTTTCTTT.

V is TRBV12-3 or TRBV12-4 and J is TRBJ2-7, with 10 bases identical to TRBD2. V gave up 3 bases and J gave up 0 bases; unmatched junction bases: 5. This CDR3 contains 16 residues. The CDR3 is CASSFPSGGPSYEQYF. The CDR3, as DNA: TGTGCCAGCAGTTTCCCTAGCGGGGGCCCCTCCTACGAGCAGTACTTC.

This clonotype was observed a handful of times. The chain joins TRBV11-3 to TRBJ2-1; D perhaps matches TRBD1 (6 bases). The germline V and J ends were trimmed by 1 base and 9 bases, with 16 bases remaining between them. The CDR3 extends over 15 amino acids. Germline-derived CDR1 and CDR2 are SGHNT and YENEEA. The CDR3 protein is CASSLGPAGASEQFF. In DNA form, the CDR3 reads TGTGCCAGCAGCTTAGGGCCGGCAGGGGCGAGTGAGCAGTTCTTC.

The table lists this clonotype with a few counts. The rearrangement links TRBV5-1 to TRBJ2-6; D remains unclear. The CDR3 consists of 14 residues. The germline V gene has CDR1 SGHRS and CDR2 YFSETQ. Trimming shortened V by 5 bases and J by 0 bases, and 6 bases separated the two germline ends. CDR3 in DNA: TGCGCCAGCAGTCAGAACTCTGGGGCCAACGTCCTGACTTTC. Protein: CASSQNSGANVLTF.

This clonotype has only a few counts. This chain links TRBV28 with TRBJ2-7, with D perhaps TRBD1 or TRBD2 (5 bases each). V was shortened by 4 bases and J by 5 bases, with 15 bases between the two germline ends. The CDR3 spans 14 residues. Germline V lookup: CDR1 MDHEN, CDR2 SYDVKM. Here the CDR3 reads CASSYPGTADEQYF. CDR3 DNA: TGTGCCAGCAGTTATCCCGGGACCGCCGACGAGCAGTACTTC.

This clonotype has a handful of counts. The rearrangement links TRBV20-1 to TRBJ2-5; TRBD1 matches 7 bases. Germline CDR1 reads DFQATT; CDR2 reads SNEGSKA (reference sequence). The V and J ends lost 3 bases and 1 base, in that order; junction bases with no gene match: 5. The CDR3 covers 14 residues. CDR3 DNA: TGCAGTGCTAGGCACGGACAGGTCCAAGAGACCCAGTACTTC. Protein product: CSARHGQVQETQYF.

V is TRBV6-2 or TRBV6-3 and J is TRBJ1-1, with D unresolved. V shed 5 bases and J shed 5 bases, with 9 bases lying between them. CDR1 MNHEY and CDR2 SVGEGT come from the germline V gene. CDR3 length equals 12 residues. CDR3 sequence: CASSRLGTEAFF. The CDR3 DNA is TGTGCCAGCAGTCGACTGGGAACTGAAGCTTTCTTT.

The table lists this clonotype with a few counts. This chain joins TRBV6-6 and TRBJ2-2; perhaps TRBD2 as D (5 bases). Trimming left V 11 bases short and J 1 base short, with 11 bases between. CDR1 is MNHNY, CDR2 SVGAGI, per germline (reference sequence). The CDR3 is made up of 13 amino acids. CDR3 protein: CAAGGLNTGELFF. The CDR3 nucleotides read TGTGCCGCAGGAGGATTGAACACCGGGGAGCTGTTTTTT.

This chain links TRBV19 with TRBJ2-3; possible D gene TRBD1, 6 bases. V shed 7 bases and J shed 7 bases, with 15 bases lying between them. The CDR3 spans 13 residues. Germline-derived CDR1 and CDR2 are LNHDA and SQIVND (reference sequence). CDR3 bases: TGTGCCAGTAAGGAGGCAGGGGAATATACGCAGTATTTT. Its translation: CASKEAGEYTQYF.

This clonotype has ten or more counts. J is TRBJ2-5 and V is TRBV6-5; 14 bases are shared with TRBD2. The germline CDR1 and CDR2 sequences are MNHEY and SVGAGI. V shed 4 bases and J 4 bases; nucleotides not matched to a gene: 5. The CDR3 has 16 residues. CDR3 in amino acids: CASSSKTSGRVETQYF. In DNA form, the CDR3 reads TGTGCCAGCAGTTCGAAGACTAGCGGGAGGGTAGAGACCCAGTACTTC.

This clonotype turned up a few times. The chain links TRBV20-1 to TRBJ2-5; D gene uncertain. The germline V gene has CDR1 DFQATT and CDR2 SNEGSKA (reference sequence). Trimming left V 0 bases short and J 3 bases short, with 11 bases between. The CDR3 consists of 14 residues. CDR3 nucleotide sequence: TGCAGTGCTAGAGATAGACTTTGGGAAGAGACCCAGTACTTC. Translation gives CSARDRLWEETQYF.

The DNA for the CDR3 is TGCAGCGCGATGCCGGGACAGGCTAGAGGAGCTTTCTTT. This sequence encodes CSAMPGQARGAFF. V usage is TRBV29-1 and J usage is TRBJ1-1, with 8 nucleotides matching TRBD1. Germline CDR1 and CDR2: SQVTM and ANQGSEA. Unmatched junction bases numbered 14, after V lost 7 bases and J lost 10 bases. There are 13 residues in the CDR3.